This TCR beta chain emerged from a study of cytomegalovirus exposure and HLA in healthy donors. This CDR3 is 15 amino acids long. CDR1 and CDR2 from the germline V gene are MNHNY and SVGAGI (reference sequence). This clone was counted once. Researchers ran the PCR with 60 Vbeta and 13 Jbeta primers. The assay was immunoSEQ multiplex PCR, and TCRdb's table has in-frame clones only and misses some. This table has about 160,000 clones, roughly 77% appearing once. The chain combines TRBV6-6 with TRBJ2-5; 8 bases match TRBD2. The J call is doubtful: the DNA matches TRBJ2-7 better. Sequenced sample: PBMCs. This clonotype was sampled from a young woman in good health and CMV-seronegative. CDR3: CASSSIAGSSYEQYF. The CDR3 DNA reads TGTGCCAGCAGTTCTATAGCGGGGAGCTCCTACGAGCAGTACTTC.